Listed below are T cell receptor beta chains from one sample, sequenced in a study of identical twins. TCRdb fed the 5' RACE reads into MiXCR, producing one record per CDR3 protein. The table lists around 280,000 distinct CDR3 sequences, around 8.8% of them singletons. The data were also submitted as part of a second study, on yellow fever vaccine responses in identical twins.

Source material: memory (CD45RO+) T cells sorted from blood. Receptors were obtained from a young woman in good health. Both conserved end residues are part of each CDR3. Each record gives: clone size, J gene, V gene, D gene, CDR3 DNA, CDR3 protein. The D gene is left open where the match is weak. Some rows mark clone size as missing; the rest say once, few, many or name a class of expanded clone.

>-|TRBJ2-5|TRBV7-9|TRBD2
TGTGCCAGCAGCTTCGGGAGGGTGCCAGAGACCCAGTACTTC
CASSFGRVPETQYF
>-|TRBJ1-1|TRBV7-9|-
TGTGCCAGCAGCCCATTATGGGGCAGGGAGAACACTGAAGCTTTCTTT
CASSPLWGRENTEAFF
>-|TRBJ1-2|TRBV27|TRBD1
TGTGCCAGCAGTGCAGCCCCGGGACAGGGCGGTCTATTC
CASSAAPGQGGLF
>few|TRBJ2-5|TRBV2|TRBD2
TGTGCCAGCAGTGAACCCCTAGCGGGAGAGACCCAGTACTTC
CASSEPLAGETQYF
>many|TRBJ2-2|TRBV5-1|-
TGCGCCAGCAGCTTGGAAGGGCGGAGCGGGGAGCTGTTTTTT
CASSLEGRSGELFF
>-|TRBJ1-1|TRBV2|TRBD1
TGTGCCAGCAGCCCCGGGACAGTGTACACTGAAGCTTTCTTT
CASSPGTVYTEAFF
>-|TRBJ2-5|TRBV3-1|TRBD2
TGTGCCAGCAGCCAAGAGGTTCAGTCCCTAGCGGTGGGAGAGACCCAGTACTTC
CASSQEVQSLAVGETQYF
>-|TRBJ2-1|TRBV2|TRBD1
TGTGCCAGCAGAACCCCCCGGGACAGCAACTCCTACAATGAGCAGTTCTTC
CASRTPRDSNSYNEQFF
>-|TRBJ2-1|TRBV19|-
TGTGCCAGTACGGAGGGGGGGATATCGACATACAATGAGCAGTTCTTC
CASTEGGISTYNEQFF
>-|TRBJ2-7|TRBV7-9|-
TGTGCCAGCAGCTTATGGGGAGGCGAGCAGTACTTC
CASSLWGGEQYF
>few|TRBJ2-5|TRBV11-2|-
TGTGCCAGCAGCCGGGACGCGTACCAAGAGACCCAGTACTTC
CASSRDAYQETQYF
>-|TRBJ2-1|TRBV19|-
TGTGCCAGTAACGCCTACAATGAGCAGTTCTTC
CASNAYNEQFF
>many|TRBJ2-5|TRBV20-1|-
TGCAGTGCTAGGACTCGACAAGAGACCCAGTACTTC
CSARTRQETQYF
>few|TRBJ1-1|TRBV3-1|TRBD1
TGTGCCAGCAGCGTTCCGGGACAGGGAGATGAAGCTTTCTTT
CASSVPGQGDEAFF
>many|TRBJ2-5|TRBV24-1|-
TGTGCCACCAGTGATTCAAAACGAATTCGGGGCGAAGAGACCCAGTACTTC
CATSDSKRIRGEETQYF
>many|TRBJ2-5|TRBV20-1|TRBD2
TGCAGTGCTAGAGATTGGGTTAGCGGGAGGTCAGAGACCCAGTACTTC
CSARDWVSGRSETQYF
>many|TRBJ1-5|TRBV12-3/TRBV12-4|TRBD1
TGTGCCAGCAGAGCGACAGGGGTGCATCAGCCCCAGCATTTT
CASRATGVHQPQHF
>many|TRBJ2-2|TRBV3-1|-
TGTGCCAGCAGCCAAGTTGGCCCGGCCGGGGAGCTGTTTTTT
CASSQVGPAGELFF
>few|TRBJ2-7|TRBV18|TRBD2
TGTGCCAGCTCACCACCGTCTAGCGGGAATTACGAGCAGTACTTC
CASSPPSSGNYEQYF
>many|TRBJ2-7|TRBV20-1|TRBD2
TGCAGTGCCCTCCGGACTAGTATCTACGAGCAGTACTTC
CSALRTSIYEQYF
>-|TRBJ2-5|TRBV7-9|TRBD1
TGTGCCAGCAGCTTAGGAGGCGGGACAGGGGGCGCAGAGACCCAGTACTTC
CASSLGGGTGGAETQYF
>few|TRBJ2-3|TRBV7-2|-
TGTGCCAGCAGCTTAGCATCCAACGAGGGATATACGCAGTATTTT
CASSLASNEGYTQYF
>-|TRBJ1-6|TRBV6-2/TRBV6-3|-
TGTGCCAGCAGTTACGTCGAGGGGTCACCCCTCCACTTT
CASSYVEGSPLHF
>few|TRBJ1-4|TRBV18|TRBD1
TGTGCCAGCTCCGCGGACAGGACCCTTAATGAAAAACTGTTTTTT
CASSADRTLNEKLFF
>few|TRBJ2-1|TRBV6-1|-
TGTGCCAGCAGCTCGTACTGGGCGGGCGATGAGCAGTTCTTC
CASSSYWAGDEQFF
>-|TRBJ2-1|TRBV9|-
TGTGCCAGCAGCGCCGCCGACAGAATCAACAATGAGCAGTTCTTC
CASSAADRINNEQFF
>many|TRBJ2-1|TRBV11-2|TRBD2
TGTGCCAGCAGCTTATCCCCTAGCGGGAGGCCTCCAGACGGTGAGCAGTTCTTC
CASSLSPSGRPPDGEQFF
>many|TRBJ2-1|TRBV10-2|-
TGCGCCAGCAGTGAGGTTCAATACGAAGACAATGAGCAGTTCTTC
CASSEVQYEDNEQFF
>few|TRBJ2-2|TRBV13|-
TGTGCCAGCAGCTTGGGCGGCCTCGGGGGCACCGGGGAGCTGTTTTTT
CASSLGGLGGTGELFF
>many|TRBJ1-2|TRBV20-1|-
TGCAGTGCTAACCACGGGTATGGCTACACCTTC
CSANHGYGYTF
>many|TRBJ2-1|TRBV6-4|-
TGTGCCAGCAGTCCCCAGTGGACAGACTACAATGAGCAGTTCTTC
CASSPQWTDYNEQFF
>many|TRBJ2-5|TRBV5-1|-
TGCGCCAGCAGCCCCGAGGCTGGACAGAAGAAAGAGACCCAGTACTTC
CASSPEAGQKKETQYF
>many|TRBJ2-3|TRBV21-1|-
TGTGCCAGCAGCAAAGTTACAAACACAGATACGCAGTATTTT
CASSKVTNTDTQYF
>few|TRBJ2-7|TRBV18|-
TGTGCCAGCTCACCCAAAGCGGGCAGCTACGAGCAGTACTTC
CASSPKAGSYEQYF
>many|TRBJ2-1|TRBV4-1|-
TGCGCCAGCAGCCAAGATTTGAGGCCACCGTACAATGAGCAGTTCTTC
CASSQDLRPPYNEQFF
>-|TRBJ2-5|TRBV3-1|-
TGTGCCAGCAGCCAAGGACAGTACCAAGAGACCCAGTACTTC
CASSQGQYQETQYF
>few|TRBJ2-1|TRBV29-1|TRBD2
TGCAGCGTTGATCGGGACTATAGTGAGCAGTTCTTC
CSVDRDYSEQFF
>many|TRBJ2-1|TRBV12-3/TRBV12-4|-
TGTGCCAGCAGTTACGGTAATGAGCAGTTCTTC
CASSYGNEQFF
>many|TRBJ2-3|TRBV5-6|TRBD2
TGTGCCAGCAGCTCACCCGGACTAGCGGGAGAGAGTCGCACAGATACGCAGTATTTT
CASSSPGLAGESRTDTQYF
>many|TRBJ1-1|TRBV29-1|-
TGCAGCGTTGGGCTTGGAGAAAACACTGAAGCTTTCTTT
CSVGLGENTEAFF
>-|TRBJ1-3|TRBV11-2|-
TGTGCCAGCAGCAAAGACATCTCTGGAAACACCATATATTTT
CASSKDISGNTIYF
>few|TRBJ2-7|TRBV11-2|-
TGTGCCAGCAGCTTGGCAGGGCCAATTGAGGAGCAGTACTTC
CASSLAGPIEEQYF
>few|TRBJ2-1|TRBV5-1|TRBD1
TGCGCCAGCACGTTGAGGACAGGGGATTACAATGAGCAGTTCTTC
CASTLRTGDYNEQFF
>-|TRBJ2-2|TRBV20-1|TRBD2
TGCAGTGCTAGAAGCGGGGAGGCCTTCACCGGGGAGCTGTTTTTT
CSARSGEAFTGELFF
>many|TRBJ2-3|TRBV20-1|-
TGCAGTGCTAGTGGGGGCATTGATAGCCCGACTAGCACAGATACGCAGTATTTT
CSASGGIDSPTSTDTQYF
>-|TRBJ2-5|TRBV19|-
TGTGCCAGTAGTATAGGACATACCCAAGAGACCCAGTACTTC
CASSIGHTQETQYF
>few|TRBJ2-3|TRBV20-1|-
TGCAGTGCGCCCGCCCCCGCGGGGCAGTATTTT
CSAPAPAGQYF
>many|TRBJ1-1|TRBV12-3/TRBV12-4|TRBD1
TGTGCCAGCAGTCTTAGGACAGGGGCCACTGAAGCTTTCTTT
CASSLRTGATEAFF
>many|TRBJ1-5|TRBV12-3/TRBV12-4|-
TGTGCCACTTCTGAAGGGGTTCAGCCCCAGCATTTT
CATSEGVQPQHF
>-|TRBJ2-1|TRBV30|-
TGTGCCTTCCGGGACACTGACAGTGAGCAGTTCTTC
CAFRDTDSEQFF
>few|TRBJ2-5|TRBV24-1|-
TGTGCCACCAGTGATTTTGGGGGCCCAGAGACCCAGTACTTC
CATSDFGGPETQYF
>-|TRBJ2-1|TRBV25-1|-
TGTGCCAGCAGTGACTCAGGAGGGCCCAACAATGAGCAGTTCTTC
CASSDSGGPNNEQFF
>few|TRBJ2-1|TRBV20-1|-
TGCAGTGCTAGAGATGGAACCAGGCTAAACAATGAGCAGTTCTTC
CSARDGTRLNNEQFF
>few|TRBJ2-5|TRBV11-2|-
TGTGCCAGCAGCTTAGATCGAGGGTCACAAGAGACCCAGTACTTC
CASSLDRGSQETQYF
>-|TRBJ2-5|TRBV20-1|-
TGCAGTGCTAGTATCCAGACCCAGTACTTC
CSASIQTQYF
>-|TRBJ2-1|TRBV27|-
TGTACCAGCAGTTTGGGGCCAATCAATGAGCAGTTCTTC
CTSSLGPINEQFF